This TCR beta chain was sequenced in a study of blood T cell repertoires in COVID-19. Overall study: Samples came from the United States, Italy and Spain, spanning acute and convalescent COVID-19. In each case, the material was cDNA or gDNA derived from T cells, B-cell-depleted T cells, or PBMCs.

Methods used by the authors: Scientists estimated how many nucleated cells there were by amplifying reference gene primers. Clones were read by immunoSEQ multiplex PCR, and TCRdb kept only the in-frame ones, dropping some. Clonal size and the V and J genes are those of that table, whereas D and trimming came from the DNA. The sample yields about 170,000 clones, around 90% seen once. CDR1 is MNHEY and CDR2 is SVGAGI in the germline V gene. Trimming removed 6 bases from V and 3 bases from J, with 9 bases in between. The CDR3 has 12 residues. Seattle researchers signed up patients amid active infection and tracked them longitudinally.

The clonotype comes from a woman of 80 years or more with COVID-19, enrolled during active disease. The specimen was peripheral blood. V is TRBV6-5 and J is TRBJ2-7, with a possible D match to TRBD2 (5 bases). The chain's CDR3 is CASRGDFYEQYF. CDR3 nucleotides: TGTGCCAGCAGGGGAGACTTCTACGAGCAGTACTTC.